What follows are 15 T cell receptor beta chains derived from one specimen sequenced in a study of CD8+CD57+ T cells in acquired aplastic anemia. Genomic DNA served as template for TCR beta VDJ and CDR3 profiling. Via MiXCR, TCRdb re-called the reads, giving one row per CDR3 protein. Here the sample spans about 180,000 distinct CDR3 sequences, roughly half being singletons. Sequencing was carried out using sorted CD4+, CD8+, or CD8+CD57+ T cells (not recorded which) from PBMCs. The receptors stem from a human donor in good health.

J is TRBJ2-1 and V is TRBV20-1, with 7 bases identical to TRBD1. This CDR3 has 14 residues. CDR1 and CDR2 (germline): DFQATT, SNEGSKA (reference sequence). V lost 0 bases, J lost 3 bases, and 2 bases stayed unmatched. CDR3 coding DNA: TGCAGTGCTAGAGATGGGACAGACTACAATGAGCAGTTCTTC. Protein sequence: CSARDGTDYNEQFF.

This clonotype was picked up many times. The rearrangement uses TRBV7-2 and TRBJ2-7; D unclear. The CDR3 sequence is 13 residues long. Germline-derived CDR1 and CDR2 are SGHTA and FQGNSA. V gave up 0 bases and J gave up 4 bases, with 7 bases separating them. The CDR3 region has the DNA TGTGCCAGCAGCTTAGCGCTAGAGTACGAGCAGTACTTC. Amino acids: CASSLALEYEQYF.

In the case of this clonotype: A much larger clone differs by one base, so this may be a read error. V is TRBV25-1 and J is TRBJ2-2; D gene unclear. This CDR3 is 14 amino acids long. V shed 5 bases and J shed 4 bases, with 11 bases lying between them. Germline CDR1 reads MGHDK; CDR2 reads SYGVNS. CDR3 bases: TGTGCCAGCAGTCGCCGTGGTGGCACCGGGGAGCTGTTTTTT. Encoded protein: CASSRRGGTGELFF.

In its sample, this clonotype was seen many times. The genes are TRBV4-2 and TRBJ2-1, with D hard to call. Germline-derived CDR1 and CDR2 are LGHNA and YNFKEQ. V was pared by 0 bases and J by 0 bases, with 9 bases between. This CDR3 spans 16 amino acids. CDR3: CASSQDPDSSYNEQFF. Written as DNA, the CDR3 is TGTGCCAGCAGCCAAGATCCAGATAGCTCCTACAATGAGCAGTTCTTC.

Notes on this clonotype: With a much larger clone just one base away, this may be a read error. The chain combines TRBV5-4 with TRBJ2-1, with 9 bases matching TRBD2. This CDR3 is 18 amino acids long. Per the germline V gene, CDR1 is SGHNT and CDR2 is YYREEE (reference sequence). V was pared by 0 bases and J by 0 bases, with 7 bases of the junction left unmatched. The CDR3 reads CASSLGRGSGSSYNEQFF. The CDR3 nucleotides read TGTGCCAGCAGCTTGGGGAGGGGTAGCGGGAGCTCCTACAATGAGCAGTTCTTC.

The V and J genes are TRBV2 and TRBJ2-5, with 8 nucleotides matching TRBD2. From germline, CDR1 is SNHLY and CDR2 FYNNEI. The CDR3 totals 15 residues. Unmatched junction bases numbered 14, after V lost 8 bases and J lost 6 bases. The CDR3 loop is CASLHSGTWSQTQYF. The CDR3 DNA reads TGTGCCAGCCTTCATAGCGGGACATGGTCTCAGACCCAGTACTTC.

This clonotype was picked up many times. CDR3 sequence reads: CASSSGTSDTQYF. The CDR3 DNA is TGTGCCAGCAGCTCCGGGACTTCAGATACGCAGTATTTT. The V call is TRBV7-3, the J call TRBJ2-3; D perhaps matches TRBD2 (6 bases). The V gene lost 4 bases and the J gene lost 4 bases, with 9 bases spanning the gap. The CDR3 is 13 residues long. The V gene's germline CDR1 is SGHTA and CDR2 FQGTGA.

The sample holds many counts of this clonotype. The gene calls are TRBV15 and TRBJ1-2; 10 bases fit TRBD1. J gave up 5 bases and V 1 base, and 4 bases lay outside the gene matches. The CDR3 extends over 15 amino acids. In germline, CDR1 is LNHNV, CDR2 YYDKDF (reference sequence). CDR3 in DNA: TGTGCCACCAGCAGAGTTCAGGGACAGGGGTATGGCTACACCTTC. Protein sequence: CATSRVQGQGYGYTF.

Details on this clonotype: A read error may account for a junction end that differs from germline. The chain employs TRBV7-7 and TRBJ2-5, with 14 bases lining up with TRBD2. This CDR3 comprises 19 residues. CDR1 is SSHAT, CDR2 FNYEAQ, per germline (reference sequence). For the CDR3, the DNA is TGTGCTAGCAGCTATAGGGCCGGGACTAGCGGGGGCCGGCAAGAGACCCAGTACTTC. Amino acids: CASSYRAGTSGGRQETQYF.

V usage is TRBV6-5 and J usage is TRBJ2-7; D ambiguous. Between the trimmed V and J ends, which lost 4 bases and 0 bases, there was a span of 10 bases. Germline CDR1 is MNHEY and CDR2 is SVGAGI. The CDR3 consists of 14 residues. The CDR3 DNA follows: TGTGCCAGCAGTTCAACCCCTGCCTCCTACGAGCAGTACTTC. It translates to CASSSTPASYEQYF.

The CDR3 is CASSQSIATNEKLFF. The CDR3 DNA sequence: TGTGCCAGCAGCCAATCCATTGCAACTAATGAAAAACTGTTTTTT. This rearrangement joins TRBV3-1 to TRBJ1-4; unclear D gene. The germline V gene has CDR1 LGHDT and CDR2 YNNKEL (reference sequence). CDR3 length: 15 residues. The germline V and J ends were trimmed by 2 bases and 0 bases, with 7 bases remaining between them. Full variable domain (rest looked up from reference TRBV3-1 and TRBJ1-4): DTAVSQTPKYLVTQMGNDKSIKCEQNLGHDTMYWYKQDSKKFLKIMFSYNNKELIINETVPNRFSPKSPDKAHLNLHINSLELGDSAVYFCASSQSIATNEKLFFGSGTQLSVL.

This chain links TRBV7-6 with TRBJ1-1, with a weak D call TRBD1 (6 bases). Trimming pared 2 bases from V and 0 bases from J, leaving 13 bases between. The germline CDR1 and CDR2 sequences are SGHVS and FNYEAQ. This CDR3 is 16 amino acids long. CDR3 coding DNA: TGTGCCAGCAGCTTAACCGCCGGGACACTGAACACTGAAGCTTTCTTT. Protein: CASSLTAGTLNTEAFF.

V and J are TRBV12-3 or TRBV12-4 and TRBJ2-1; 10 bases are a match to TRBD1. This CDR3 is built from 12 residues. J was trimmed by 15 bases and V by 5 bases; bases with no gene match: 7. The DNA of the CDR3 is TGTGCCAGCAGTCTCGGACAGGGGGTCCCGTTCTTC. Protein sequence: CASSLGQGVPFF.

The V call is TRBV10-2, the J call TRBJ2-1; D unresolved. The CDR3 is 12 amino acids. Germline V CDR1 and CDR2: WSHSY, SAAADI. Trimming cost V 5 bases and J 3 bases, with 5 bases left between them. The CDR3: CASSHDYNEQFF. The DNA of the CDR3 is TGCGCCAGCAGTCACGACTACAATGAGCAGTTCTTC.

This rearrangement joins TRBV7-2 to TRBJ2-1; 10 bases are a match to TRBD2. CDR1 and CDR2 (germline): SGHTA, FQGNSA. CDR3 length: 18 residues. V was pared by 0 bases and J by 6 bases, with 11 bases of the junction left unmatched. The CDR3 loop reads CASSLAVTAGGPSNEQFF. The CDR3 DNA is TGTGCCAGCAGCTTAGCCGTTACAGCGGGAGGGCCCTCCAATGAGCAGTTCTTC.